The present TCR beta chain was sequenced within a study of T cell repertoires in cytomegalovirus infection. Study summary: Through public TCR beta signatures, both CMV infection and matching HLA type were indicated. Findings of the study overall: HLA-C-restricted CMV clonotypes gave the most frequent clonotype in two of eight donors. Summed frequency of shared TCR beta families picked out CMV carriers who also had the relevant HLA.

This clonotype was recorded once. Its antigen remains unknown. This CDR3 is 15 amino acids long. The junction had 7 bases not matched to a gene; V was cut back by 5 bases and J by 2 bases. From germline, CDR1 is DFQATT and CDR2 SNEGSKA (reference sequence). TCRdb itself ran the reads through MiXCR, one entry per CDR3 protein. This sample has just under 550,000 distinct CDR3 sequences, with more than 20% found just once. The genes are TRBV20-1 and TRBJ1-1; 11 bases fit TRBD1. The specimen was PBMCs. This sequence was found in a human donor in good health (CMV status not recorded). Some clones in this sample may be carry-over from other donors' samples. The DNA for the CDR3 is TGCAGTGCTCCCCGAGGGACAGGGGGTAACACTGAAGCTTTCTTT. Translation: CSAPRGTGGNTEAFF.